This T cell receptor beta chain was captured in a study of blood T cell repertoires in COVID-19. Study details: The United States, Italy and Spain were the sources of the acute and convalescent COVID-19 samples. Nucleic acid was either cDNA or gDNA, and it came from T cells, B-cell-depleted T cells, or PBMCs.

Germline CDR1 SGHKS, CDR2 YYEKEE (reference sequence). The ends were cut back, 0 bases at V and 0 bases at J, with 9 bases in the middle. The CDR3 extends over 16 amino acids. Under the authors' procedure: How many nucleated cells were present was estimated from reference gene primer amplification. Generated by immunoSEQ multiplex PCR, the TCRdb table keeps only in-frame clones and is missing some. The V and J calls and the clone size are those of that table, but D and trimming were determined from the DNA. The sample includes about 210,000 clones, 60% to 85% of them seen just once. The sequenced material came from peripheral blood. The rearrangement uses TRBV5-5 and TRBJ2-2, with a tentative D call TRBD1 (5 bases). The source is a woman in her seventies with acute or convalescent COVID-19. CDR3 amino acids: CASSLGTTTNTGELFF. For the CDR3, the DNA is TGTGCCAGCAGCTTGGGGACAACAACGAACACCGGGGAGCTGTTTTTT.